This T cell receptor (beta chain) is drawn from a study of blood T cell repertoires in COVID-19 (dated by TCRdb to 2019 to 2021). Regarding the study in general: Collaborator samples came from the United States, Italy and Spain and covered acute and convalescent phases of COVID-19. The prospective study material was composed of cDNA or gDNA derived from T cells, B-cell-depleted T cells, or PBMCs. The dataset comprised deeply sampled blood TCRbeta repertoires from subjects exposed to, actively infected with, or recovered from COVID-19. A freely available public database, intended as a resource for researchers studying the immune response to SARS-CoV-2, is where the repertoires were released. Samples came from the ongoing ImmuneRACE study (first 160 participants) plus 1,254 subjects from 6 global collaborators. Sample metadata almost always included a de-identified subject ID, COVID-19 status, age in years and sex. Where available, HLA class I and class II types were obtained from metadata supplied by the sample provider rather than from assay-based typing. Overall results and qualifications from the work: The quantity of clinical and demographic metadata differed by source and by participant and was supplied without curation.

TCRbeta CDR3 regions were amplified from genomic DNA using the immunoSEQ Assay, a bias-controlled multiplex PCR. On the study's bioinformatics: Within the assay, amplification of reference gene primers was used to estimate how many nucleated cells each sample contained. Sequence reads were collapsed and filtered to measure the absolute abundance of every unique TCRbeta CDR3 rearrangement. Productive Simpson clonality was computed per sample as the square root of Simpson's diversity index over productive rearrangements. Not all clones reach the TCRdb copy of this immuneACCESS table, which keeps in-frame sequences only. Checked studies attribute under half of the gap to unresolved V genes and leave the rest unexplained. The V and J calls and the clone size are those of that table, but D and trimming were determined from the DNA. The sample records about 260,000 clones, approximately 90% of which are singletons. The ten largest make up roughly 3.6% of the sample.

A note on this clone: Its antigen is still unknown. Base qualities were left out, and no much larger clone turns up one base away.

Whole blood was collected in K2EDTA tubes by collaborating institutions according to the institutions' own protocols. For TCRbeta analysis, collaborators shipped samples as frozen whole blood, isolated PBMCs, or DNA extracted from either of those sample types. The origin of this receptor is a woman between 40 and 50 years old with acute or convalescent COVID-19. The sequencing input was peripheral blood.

The sequenced DNA: TGTGCCAGCAATAGTGATATATCCTACAATGAGCAGTTCTTC. This is translated as CASNSDISYNEQFF. The chain is made from TRBV2 and TRBJ2-1; no confident D gene assignment can be made. Taken from cysteine to phenylalanine, the CDR3 has 14 residues. The retained sequence is limited to the CDR3, 42 bases, with the frame set at the first base. CDR1 and CDR2 are read off the germline V gene as SNHLY and FYNNEI. V was cut back by 7 bases and J by 1 base, leaving a gap of 11 bases between them.